This is a list of T cell receptor beta chains from one sample in a study of CD8+ T cells in alopecia areata. Clones were read by immunoSEQ multiplex PCR, and TCRdb kept only the in-frame ones, dropping some. The sample holds 130,000 to 150,000 clones; less than 65% are singletons and the top ten take 35% to 45%. The specimen was CD8+ T cells sorted from blood. The receptors derive from a human donor in good health. The CDR3 runs from the conserved cysteine through the conserved F or W. D genes are given only for firm matches. Some rows have no size entry. The others give once, few or many, or a class for an expanded clone.

v_gene,d_gene,abundance,j_gene,CDR3nt,CDR3aa
TRBV29-1,NA,NA,TRBJ1-1,TGCAGCGTCCGAGGTGCAGACTCGGCCGGCACTGAAGCTTTCTTT,CSVRGADSAGTEAFF
TRBV29-1,TRBD1,NA,TRBJ1-2,TGCAGCGTTTACTCGACAGGGAACTATGGCTACACCTTC,CSVYSTGNYGYTF
TRBV29-1,NA,NA,TRBJ2-7,TGCAGCGTTCGGGGCGTTTTTTCCTACGAGCAGTACTTC,CSVRGVFSYEQYF
TRBV9,NA,NA,TRBJ1-5,TGTGCCAGCAGCGTAGCGGATGGTCAGCCCCAGCATTTT,CASSVADGQPQHF
TRBV4-2,TRBD1,NA,TRBJ2-7,TGTGCCAGCAGCCAGGGACAGTACTACGAGCAGTACTTC,CASSQGQYYEQYF
TRBV29-1,NA,NA,TRBJ2-7,TGCAGCGCCCTGGGGGTCTACGAGCAGTACTTC,CSALGVYEQYF
TRBV7-9,NA,NA,TRBJ2-5,TGTGCCACCAGGAAAGATACAGAGACCCAGTACTTC,CATRKDTETQYF
TRBV7-9,NA,NA,TRBJ2-7,TGTGCCAGCAGCTTGGGACAAGACTACGAGCAGTACTTC,CASSLGQDYEQYF
TRBV4-1,TRBD1,NA,TRBJ1-1,TGCGCCAGCAGCCACCCCGGGACAGGGTACAGTAACGCTGAAGCTTTCTTT,CASSHPGTGYSNAEAFF
TRBV4-1,NA,once,TRBJ2-1,TGCGCCAGCAGCCAAGTTCACCCCCCGGTGGTAATCAATGAGCAGTTCTTC,CASSQVHPPVVINEQFF
TRBV28,NA,few,TRBJ1-1,TGTGCCAGCGGAATAATAGGGAACACTGAAGCTTTCTTT,CASGIIGNTEAFF
TRBV2,TRBD1,NA,TRBJ2-5,TGTGCCAGCAGTAATGGACAGGGAATTGTTTCCCAGTACTTC,CASSNGQGIVSQYF
TRBV11-2,NA,NA,TRBJ2-7,TGTGCCAGCAGCTTAGTGGGGGGGCAGCGCGAGCAGTACTTC,CASSLVGGQREQYF
TRBV18,TRBD2,NA,TRBJ2-3,TGTGCCAGCTCACCCTGGGCTAGCGGGAGAACAGATACGCAGTATTTT,CASSPWASGRTDTQYF
TRBV2,TRBD2,few,TRBJ2-1,TGTGCCAGCAGTGGGACTAGCGGGAGGCACTACAATGAGCAGTTCTTC,CASSGTSGRHYNEQFF
TRBV6-4,NA,NA,TRBJ2-1,TGTGCCAGCAGTGACAGCTCCTACAATGAGCAGTTCTTC,CASSDSSYNEQFF
TRBV29-1,TRBD1,NA,TRBJ2-5,TGCAGCGTTGAAGAATCGGGACAGGGTTGGAGGGAGACCCAGTACTTC,CSVEESGQGWRETQYF
TRBV7-9,NA,NA,TRBJ1-5,TGTGCCAGCAGCGATTCCGGGACACCTAATCAGCCCCAGCATTTT,CASSDSGTPNQPQHF
TRBV2,NA,NA,TRBJ2-3,TGTGCCAGCGGTCAAATAACAGACCGAGGAGGGACAACAGATACGCAGTATTTT,CASGQITDRGGTTDTQYF
TRBV7-9,NA,NA,TRBJ1-2,TGTGCCAGCAGCTCCCCCCAGGACTATGGCTACACCTTC,CASSSPQDYGYTF
TRBV19,NA,NA,TRBJ2-6,TGTGCCAGTAGTTCCCAGAGAGCCTCTGGGGCCAACGTCCTGACTTTC,CASSSQRASGANVLTF
TRBV7-9,NA,few,TRBJ2-2,TGTGCCAGCAGCTTAGGGCCAGCGAACACCGGGGAGCTGTTTTTT,CASSLGPANTGELFF
TRBV2,NA,NA,TRBJ2-7,TGTGCCAGCAGTGAAGTTTACGAGCAGTACTTC,CASSEVYEQYF
TRBV9,NA,NA,TRBJ1-1,TGTGCCAGCAGCGTAGTAGGTGGCGACACTGAAGCTTTCTTT,CASSVVGGDTEAFF
TRBV11-1,TRBD2,NA,TRBJ2-5,TGTGCCAGCAGCATGACAGCGGGACTAGGAGAGACCCAGTACTTC,CASSMTAGLGETQYF
TRBV30,NA,NA,TRBJ1-1,TGTGCCTGGCGGGGGACTGAAGCTTTCTTT,CAWRGTEAFF
TRBV4-1,NA,large,TRBJ2-1,TGCGCCAGCAGCACCCAGGCAGGCCGGTCTTTGGATGAGCAGTTCTTC,CASSTQAGRSLDEQFF
TRBV4-1,NA,NA,TRBJ1-1,TGCGCCAGCAGCCAAGTTGGAGGGAACACTGAAGCTTTCTTT,CASSQVGGNTEAFF
TRBV4-2,NA,NA,TRBJ2-5,TGTGCCAGCAGCCAAGTGTCGGGAAAACAAGAGACCCAGTACTTC,CASSQVSGKQETQYF
TRBV11-2,NA,NA,TRBJ2-1,TGTGCCAGCAGCCGAAGCGATAATGAGCAGTTCTTC,CASSRSDNEQFF
TRBV27,NA,NA,TRBJ1-1,TGTGCCAGCAGTTTACTGGATGGGGACACTGAAGCTTTCTTT,CASSLLDGDTEAFF
TRBV9,NA,once,TRBJ2-7,TGTGCCAGCAGCGTAGGGGGAACGGGCTCCTACGAGCAGTACTTC,CASSVGGTGSYEQYF
TRBV5-1,NA,NA,TRBJ2-7,TGCGCCAGCAGTCCTTGGGAGAACTACGAGCAGTACTTC,CASSPWENYEQYF
TRBV7-9,TRBD1,NA,TRBJ1-2,TGTGCCAGCAGTTCCGGGACAGGGGGCGTAGGGAGCTATGGCTACACCTTC,CASSSGTGGVGSYGYTF
TRBV29-1,NA,NA,TRBJ2-5,TGCAGCGTTCCAGGGCGAGAGACCCAGTACTTC,CSVPGRETQYF
TRBV2,TRBD2,NA,TRBJ2-5,TGTGCCAGCAGTGGCCTAGCGGGAGATCAAGAGACCCAGTACTTC,CASSGLAGDQETQYF
TRBV29-1,NA,NA,TRBJ2-5,TGCAGCGTTGAAACGGAGAATTACGAGACCCAGTACTTC,CSVETENYETQYF
TRBV4-1,NA,NA,TRBJ2-7,TGCGCCAGCAGCCAAAACAGGGCCTACGAGCAGTACTTC,CASSQNRAYEQYF
TRBV5-1,TRBD2,NA,TRBJ2-7,TGCGCCAGCAGCGGCGGGACTAGCGGAAGGAGCTCCTACGAGCAGTACTTC,CASSGGTSGRSSYEQYF
TRBV2,TRBD1,NA,TRBJ2-3,TGTGCCAGCAGTGAGTCCCGGACAGGGGGATTGACGCAGTATTTT,CASSESRTGGLTQYF
TRBV9,NA,NA,TRBJ2-3,TGTGCCAGCAGCGTACAGGGTGGGACAGATACGCAGTATTTT,CASSVQGGTDTQYF
TRBV29-1,NA,NA,TRBJ2-2,TGCAGCGTTGATAAGAACCACGGGGAGCTGTTTTTT,CSVDKNHGELFF
TRBV5-1,NA,NA,TRBJ2-5,TGCGCCAGCAGCTCCCGACATAGAGAGGGGACCCAGTACTTC,CASSSRHREGTQYF
TRBV29-1,NA,NA,TRBJ1-2,TGCAGCGTCGACGGACCGAGGGACACCCCTTATGGCTACACCTTC,CSVDGPRDTPYGYTF
TRBV27,NA,many,TRBJ1-5,TGTGCCAGCAGTTTAGCGTTTCATCAGCCCCAGCATTTT,CASSLAFHQPQHF
TRBV25-1,TRBD1,once,TRBJ2-7,TGTGCCAGCAGTGAATCAGTGACAGGGGGCGAGCAGTACTTC,CASSESVTGGEQYF
TRBV9,NA,NA,TRBJ2-5,TGTGCCAGCAGCGTAAGCGGCATGGCAGAGACCCAGTACTTC,CASSVSGMAETQYF
TRBV5-6,TRBD1,NA,TRBJ1-2,TGTGCCAGCAGCTGGGGACAGGTGAACTATGGCTACACCTTC,CASSWGQVNYGYTF
TRBV27,TRBD2,NA,TRBJ2-3,TGTGCCAGCCGGCTAGCGGAACGGAGTTTGGATACGCAGTATTTT,CASRLAERSLDTQYF
TRBV29-1,TRBD1,NA,TRBJ2-2,TGCAGCGTTGTAAAGGGGGCCACCGGGGAGCTGTTTTTT,CSVVKGATGELFF
TRBV19,NA,once,TRBJ2-2,TGTGCCAGTAGTATAGTTAAGAACACCGGGGAGCTGTTTTTT,CASSIVKNTGELFF
TRBV29-1,NA,few,TRBJ2-7,TGCAGCGTGCGAGGGAGTAACTACGAGCAGTACTTC,CSVRGSNYEQYF
TRBV25-1,NA,NA,TRBJ1-1,TGTGCCAGCAGTGCCCCCGGGGAGGGCACTGAAGCTTTCTTT,CASSAPGEGTEAFF
TRBV2,TRBD2,few,TRBJ2-5,TGTGCCAGCAGTGAAACGGGGCTAGCGGGACGGGAGACCCAGTACTTC,CASSETGLAGRETQYF